Shown below are 27 T cell receptor beta chains from a single sample sequenced in a study of blood T cell repertoires in COVID-19 (dated by TCRdb to about 2020). Libraries came from the immunoSEQ multiplex PCR assay. TCRdb obtained this table from immuneACCESS and retained in-frame rearrangements with V and J assigned. These tables miss some clones; where compared with another copy, unresolved V genes account for less than half of the shortfall, and the remainder is unexplained. The sample records 330,000 or so clones, over 80% of which are singletons. Just over 9.5% of the sample rests with the top ten. Input material: peripheral blood. These TCRs come from a man between 25 and 39 years old with COVID-19, enrolled during active disease.

The CDR3 protein is CASSLGQGGDEQYF. The CDR3 bases are TGTGCCAGCAGCTTAGGACAGGGAGGCGACGAGCAGTACTTC. This rearrangement joins TRBV7-9 to TRBJ2-7; D possibly corresponds to TRBD1 (7 bases). The V and J ends lost 1 base and 5 bases respectively, with 12 bases between them. This CDR3 comprises 14 residues. Germline CDR1 is SEHNR and CDR2 is FQNEAQ (reference sequence).

This chain joins TRBV7-9 and TRBJ1-3; D unclear. Germline loops: CDR1 SEHNR, CDR2 FQNEAQ (reference sequence). The length of the CDR3 is 12 residues. Trimming took 8 bases from V and 0 from J, leaving 5 bases between them. The CDR3 region is CASGGSGNTIYF. Here the CDR3 DNA reads TGTGCCAGCGGAGGCTCTGGAAACACCATATATTTT.

The rearrangement links TRBV6-4 to TRBJ1-2, with 7 bases that match TRBD1. Unmatched junction bases numbered 15, after V lost 4 bases and J lost 4 bases. The CDR3 contains 17 residues. Germline values: CDR1 MRHNA, CDR2 SNTAGT. CDR3 coding DNA: TGTGCCAGCAGTGCTCGGGGCCAAGTAGCAGGGGGCTATGGCTACACCTTC. The encoded protein is CASSARGQVAGGYGYTF.

The chain couples TRBV5-6 to TRBJ2-5; possible D gene TRBD2, 6 bases. The length of the CDR3 is 14 residues. Germline V CDR1 and CDR2: SGHDT, YYEEEE. V was pared by 3 bases and J by 5 bases, with 14 bases between. CDR3 in amino acids: CASSYGDLMETQYF. CDR3 bases: TGTGCCAGCAGCTACGGGGACTTGATGGAGACCCAGTACTTC.

V is TRBV14 and J is TRBJ2-5, with no clear D. Germline V gene lookup returns CDR1 SGHDN and CDR2 FVKESK. The CDR3 has 15 residues. V was cut by 0 bases and J by 8 bases, with 16 bases left in between. For the CDR3, the DNA is TGTGCCAGCAGCCAAGAAATTCGAGACTCGTATACCCAGTACTTC. Its translation: CASSQEIRDSYTQYF.

This chain connects TRBV24-1 to TRBJ2-4; D may be TRBD1 (6 bases). Trimming removed 2 bases from V and 0 bases from J, with 10 bases in between. CDR1 is KGHDR, CDR2 SFDVKD, per germline. The CDR3 extends over 16 amino acids. The CDR3 nucleotides are TGTGCCACCAGTGATTACAGGGCGGGAGCCAAAAACATTCAGTACTTC. Protein product: CATSDYRAGAKNIQYF.

The CDR3 DNA follows: TGTGCCAGCAGTTTATTTCCCGGGGGTCATGATTCACCCCTCCACTTT. It yields the protein CASSLFPGGHDSPLHF. This rearrangement joins TRBV28 to TRBJ1-6; D is possibly TRBD1 (5 bases). There are 16 residues in the CDR3. Germline values: CDR1 MDHEN, CDR2 SYDVKM. V lost 1 base and J 8 bases, leaving 15 bases between the germline ends.

This clone was detected only once. J is TRBJ1-5 and V is TRBV19, with a weak D call TRBD1 (5 bases). V was cut by 4 bases and J by 4 bases, with 14 bases left in between. Germline V gene data show CDR1 as LNHDA and CDR2 as SQIVND (reference sequence). The CDR3 loop spans 15 amino acids. The CDR3 bases are TGTGCCAGTAGTACGTGGACGGGGGGAAATCAGCCCCAGCATTTT. Its protein product is CASSTWTGGNQPQHF.

This clone was counted a single time. V and J are TRBV6-4 and TRBJ2-7; 7 nucleotides line up with TRBD1. The CDR3 covers 14 residues. Losses at the gene ends were 6 bases for V and 3 bases for J; bases not matched to a gene: 8. Germline V gene lookup returns CDR1 MRHNA and CDR2 SNTAGT. CDR3 nucleotide sequence: TGTGCCAGCAGGCACAGGGGTGAGGACTACGAGCAGTACTTC. This encodes CASRHRGEDYEQYF.

This clone has a handful of counts. This chain joins TRBV7-9 and TRBJ2-7, with no clear D. The V end lost 5 bases, the J end lost 6 bases, and 11 bases lay between the germline ends. Germline values: CDR1 SEHNR, CDR2 FQNEAQ (reference sequence). The CDR3 has 12 residues. DNA for the CDR3: TGTGCCAGCAGCCCGCCTCTAACCGAGCAGTACTTC. It specifies CASSPPLTEQYF.

The genes are TRBV27 and TRBJ1-6; 9 nucleotides agree with TRBD1. The CDR3 is 19 residues long. The V gene's germline CDR1 is MNHEY and CDR2 SMNVEV (reference sequence). V shed 8 bases and J 0 bases; nucleotides not matched to a gene: 14. The CDR3 coding sequence is TGTGCCAGCGGACAGGGGTACAGGGTAGGGAGCTCCTATAATTCACCCCTCCACTTT. It encodes CASGQGYRVGSSYNSPLHF.

V gene TRBV9 combines with J gene TRBJ2-7; TRBD2 might be the D (6 bases). Trimming removed 3 bases from V and 5 bases from J, with 15 bases in between. The CDR3 sequence is 14 residues long. Germline loops: CDR1 SGDLS, CDR2 YYNGEE. In nucleotides, the CDR3 is TGTGCCAGCAGCGCCGACCCCGGAGGGAACGAGCAGTACTTC. This translates into CASSADPGGNEQYF.

This clone was counted a single time. The chain uses TRBV9 and TRBJ2-5; tentative D call: TRBD2 (6 bases). Trimming removed 4 bases from V and 5 bases from J, with 18 bases in between. From germline, CDR1 is SGDLS and CDR2 YYNGEE. This CDR3 comprises 15 residues. CDR3 in amino acids: CASSPRAPREETQYF. The CDR3 region has the DNA TGTGCCAGCAGCCCCCGTGCCCCTCGGGAGGAGACCCAGTACTTC.

This clone was detected once. This chain uses TRBV19 with TRBJ1-4, with 12 bases that match TRBD1. This CDR3 has 18 residues. V shed 6 bases and J 8 bases; nucleotides not matched to a gene: 16. The germline V gene has CDR1 LNHDA and CDR2 SQIVND (reference sequence). The DNA for the CDR3 is TGTGCCAGTAGCGGACCCACGGGACAGGGGGCGCTTGGGGAAAAACTGTTTTTT. It is translated as CASSGPTGQGALGEKLFF.

The chain is built from TRBV28 and TRBJ2-1, with TRBD2 matching over 9 bases. The CDR3 contains 19 residues. The germline gives CDR1 MDHEN, CDR2 SYDVKM. V gave up 5 bases and J gave up 0 bases; unmatched junction bases: 14. The CDR3 here is CASSDRTSAGTSSYNEQFF. DNA of the CDR3: TGTGCCAGCAGTGACAGGACTAGCGCGGGGACTAGCTCCTACAATGAGCAGTTCTTC.

The chain links TRBV28 to TRBJ2-1, with 10 bases identical to TRBD2. The CDR3 is 15 residues long. With 4 bases clipped from V and 9 bases from J, the junction kept 9 bases outside the gene matches. From germline, CDR1 is MDHEN and CDR2 SYDVKM. CDR3 protein: CASSSGTSAGSEQFF. CDR3 nucleotides: TGTGCCAGCAGTTCCGGGACTAGCGCGGGGAGTGAGCAGTTCTTC.

This clone was observed many times. The chain uses TRBV2 and TRBJ1-2, with TRBD1 matching 8 bases. J was trimmed by 4 bases and V by 5 bases; bases with no gene match: 6. The CDR3 extends over 14 amino acids. The germline V gene has CDR1 SNHLY and CDR2 FYNNEI. The CDR3 reads CASSPAGTGYGYTF. For the CDR3, the DNA is TGTGCCAGCAGTCCCGCAGGGACAGGCTATGGCTACACCTTC.

The chain employs TRBV6-6 and TRBJ2-1, with TRBD2 matching over 8 bases. The length of the CDR3 is 16 residues. Germline loops: CDR1 MNHNY, CDR2 SVGAGI (reference sequence). Germline trimming cut 0 bases from V and 5 bases from J; bases unmatched to any gene: 6. The chain's CDR3 is CASSYSRAGGDNEQFF. The CDR3 DNA follows: TGTGCCAGCAGTTACTCGAGGGCGGGAGGAGACAATGAGCAGTTCTTC.

V gene TRBV27 combines with J gene TRBJ1-5, with a weak D call TRBD1 (6 bases). Germline-derived CDR1 and CDR2 are MNHEY and SMNVEV (reference sequence). The ends were cut back, 5 bases at V and 4 bases at J, with 18 bases in the middle. The CDR3 spans 16 residues. As DNA, the CDR3 is TGTGCCAGCAGTCTCTCCGCAGGGGAACGAAATCAGCCCCAGCATTTT. Amino acids: CASSLSAGERNQPQHF.

This chain uses TRBV30 with TRBJ2-2, with D possibly TRBD1 on 6 matching bases. CDR3 size: 13 residues. The germline CDR1 and CDR2 sequences are GTSNPN and SVGIG (reference sequence). Trimming cost V 2 bases and J 14 bases, with 18 bases left between them. The CDR3 sequence is CAWSLGAMDRLFF. The CDR3 DNA is TGTGCCTGGAGTTTGGGGGCCATGGACCGACTGTTTTTT.

The rearrangement joins TRBV2 to TRBJ2-2; no reliable D call. Trimming took 7 bases from V and 8 from J, leaving 17 bases between them. Germline lookup yields CDR1 SNHLY and CDR2 FYNNEI. CDR3 length: 14 amino acids. The CDR3 spells CASNGAGFTGELFF. The CDR3 coding sequence is TGTGCCAGCAACGGTGCCGGTTTTACTGGGGAGCTGTTTTTT.

The chain links TRBV6-2 or TRBV6-3 to TRBJ1-2; 8 positions match TRBD1. The CDR3 totals 15 residues. V was pared by 5 bases and J by 4 bases, with 9 bases of the junction left unmatched. The V gene's germline CDR1 is MNHEY and CDR2 SVGEGT. The CDR3 DNA follows: TGTGCCAGCAGTGATCCGGGACAGGCTACCTATGGCTACACCTTC. Protein sequence: CASSDPGQATYGYTF.

This sequence joins TRBV7-9 and TRBJ1-1, with a possible D match to TRBD1 (6 bases). This CDR3 spans 17 amino acids. Trimming took 5 bases from V and 0 from J, leaving 19 bases between them. Per germline, CDR1 SEHNR and CDR2 FQNEAQ (reference sequence). CDR3 sequence: CASSLPATGQLNTEAFF. The CDR3 nucleotides read TGTGCCAGCAGCCTCCCGGCCACCGGACAGTTGAACACTGAAGCTTTCTTT.

This clone appeared a few times. V is TRBV7-3 and J is TRBJ2-7; 7 positions agree with TRBD2. CDR3 size: 13 residues. The V and J ends lost 6 bases and 7 bases, in that order; junction bases with no gene match: 9. The germline V gene encodes CDR1 SGHTA and CDR2 FQGTGA. CDR3 loop: CASSQQTGGEQYF. CDR3 coding DNA: TGTGCCAGCAGTCAACAAACGGGAGGAGAGCAGTACTTC. Full variable domain (outside the CDR3, taken from reference TRBV7-3 and TRBJ2-7): GAGVSQTPSNKVTEKGKYVELRCDPISGHTALYWYRQSLGQGPEFLIYFQGTGAADDSGLPNDRFFAVRPEGSVSTLKIQRTERGDSAVYLCASSQQTGGEQYFGPGTRLTVT.

J is TRBJ1-2 and V is TRBV5-5, with D unresolved. The CDR3 sequence is 14 residues long. Looked up from germline, CDR1 is SGHKS and CDR2 is YYEKEE (reference sequence). V shed 0 bases and J shed 6 bases, with 12 bases lying between them. The CDR3 DNA is TGTGCCAGCAGCTTGGGACCGGCAGCGCATGGCTACACCTTC. It is translated as CASSLGPAAHGYTF.

The V gene is TRBV4-1, the J gene TRBJ1-2, with 8 bases identical to TRBD1. The CDR3 has 15 amino acids. The germline CDR1 and CDR2 sequences are MGHRA and YSYEKL. With 1 base clipped from V and 5 bases from J, the junction kept 6 bases outside the gene matches. CDR3 in amino acids: CASSQAETGAYGYTF. CDR3 in DNA: TGCGCCAGCAGCCAAGCAGAGACAGGGGCATATGGCTACACCTTC.

The chain links TRBV5-5 to TRBJ2-1; the D is unclear. The CDR3 has 11 residues. Germline V gene data show CDR1 as SGHKS and CDR2 as YYEKEE (reference sequence). V lost 1 base, J lost 10 bases, and 6 bases lay in between. This CDR3 reads CASSLNREQFF. In nucleotides, the CDR3 is TGTGCCAGCAGCTTGAATCGGGAGCAGTTCTTC.